Below are 7 T cell receptor beta chains sequenced from a single sample in a study of blood T cell repertoires in COVID-19. Measured with immunoSEQ multiplex PCR; TCRdb has only the in-frame clones, and not every one. The sample shows some 250,000 clones, around 89% of them seen only once. The sample was PBMCs or T cells enriched from blood (not recorded which). The source of these receptors is a man aged 35 to 55 who had recovered from COVID-19.

This chain joins TRBV11-2 and TRBJ1-1; no clear D gene. The CDR3 extends over 13 amino acids. Trimming shortened V by 7 bases and J by 3 bases, and 12 bases separated the two germline ends. Germline-derived CDR1 and CDR2 are SGHAT and FQNNGV. The CDR3 is CASMFGKDTEAFF. CDR3 DNA: TGTGCCAGCATGTTCGGGAAGGACACTGAAGCTTTCTTT. Combining the CDR3 with reference TRBV11-2 and TRBJ1-1 gives the whole variable domain EAGVAQSPRYKIIEKRQSVAFWCNPISGHATLYWYQQILGQGPKLLIQFQNNGVVDDSQLPKDRFSAERLKGVDSTLKIQPAKLEDSAVYLCASMFGKDTEAFFGQGTRLTVV.

The CDR3 bases are TGTGCCAGCGCGAAGGGCGACAGCTCAGGCTATGGCTACACCTTC. Translated, it gives CASAKGDSSGYGYTF. V is TRBV9 and J is TRBJ1-2, with D perhaps TRBD1 (5 bases). V gave up 7 bases and J gave up 4 bases, with 20 bases separating them. The germline gives CDR1 SGDLS, CDR2 YYNGEE. The CDR3 is made up of 15 amino acids.

The chain is built from TRBV5-1 and TRBJ2-5; perhaps TRBD2 as D (8 bases). The CDR3 spans 19 residues. CDR1 and CDR2 from the germline V gene are SGHRS and YFSETQ. V dropped 0 bases and J dropped 4 bases, with 25 bases sitting between them. CDR3 sequence (DNA): TGCGCCAGCAGCTTGGCCGGGAGGGGGCAGACCCCAGCCCGAGAGACCCAGTACTTC. Translating it yields CASSLAGRGQTPARETQYF.

The count of this clone is one. This chain links TRBV27 with TRBJ1-2; TRBD1 is a possible D gene (5 bases). Germline V gene data show CDR1 as MNHEY and CDR2 as SMNVEV (reference sequence). This CDR3 region has 15 residues. Trimming left V 6 bases short and J 3 bases short, with 17 bases between. The CDR3 region has the DNA TGTGCCAGCAGCGGGACTACAGGAGGCGACTATGGCTACACCTTC. This gives the protein CASSGTTGGDYGYTF.

Here the CDR3 DNA reads TGTGCCAGCAGCCACCTAAATAGCGGGGGGCTCCGATGGGAGCAGTACTTC. Translation: CASSHLNSGGLRWEQYF. The chain employs TRBV14 and TRBJ2-7; 10 nucleotides line up with TRBD2. The CDR3 extends over 17 amino acids. The germline V gene encodes CDR1 SGHDN and CDR2 FVKESK. Germline trimming cut 3 bases from V and 7 bases from J; bases unmatched to any gene: 15.

The chain employs TRBV5-4 and TRBJ2-2, with D possibly TRBD2 on 6 matching bases. This CDR3 is built from 14 residues. Trimming stripped 4 bases from V and 5 bases from J, with 12 bases between. Looked up from germline, CDR1 is SGHNT and CDR2 is YYREEE (reference sequence). The CDR3 DNA reads as TGTGCCAGCAGCCGGGGGTTAGGGACCGGGGAGCTGTTTTTT. This sequence encodes CASSRGLGTGELFF.

The V call is TRBV7-9, the J call TRBJ1-1; 7 positions agree with TRBD1. V was pared by 4 bases and J by 8 bases, with 10 bases of the junction left unmatched. The CDR3 covers 14 residues. Germline CDR1 reads SEHNR; CDR2 reads FQNEAQ (reference sequence). The CDR3 reads CASSSTRGELEAFF. The CDR3 bases are TGTGCCAGCAGCTCCACCAGGGGGGAGCTCGAAGCTTTCTTT.